The 29 T cell receptor beta chains in this list originate from one sample, sequenced in a study of blood T cell repertoires in COVID-19. Libraries were prepared by immunoSEQ multiplex PCR; TCRdb keeps only in-frame clonotypes and omits some of them. The data contain approximately 670,000 clones, around 90% of them singletons. The sequencing input was peripheral blood. The receptors derive from a woman aged 18-29 years with acute or convalescent COVID-19.

This clone came up once. This chain links TRBV12-5 with TRBJ1-1; no firm D call. Germline V gene data show CDR1 as LGHNT and CDR2 as FRNRAP. V was clipped by 5 bases and J by 1 base, with 11 bases between them. The CDR3 covers 14 residues. For the CDR3, the DNA is TGTGCTAGTGGTCCCGACACACCGAACACTGAAGCTTTCTTT. Protein product: CASGPDTPNTEAFF.

The chain links TRBV9 to TRBJ2-2; a possible D gene is TRBD1 (5 bases). The CDR3 length is 17 residues. The V gene's germline CDR1 is SGDLS and CDR2 YYNGEE. Trimming pared 5 bases from V and 2 bases from J, leaving 19 bases between. This CDR3 is CASSHWDRQINTGELFF. The CDR3, as DNA: TGTGCCAGCAGTCACTGGGATCGACAGATTAACACCGGGGAGCTGTTTTTT.

J is TRBJ2-7 and V is TRBV19; maybe TRBD1 (5 bases). This CDR3 is built from 17 residues. The germline CDR1 and CDR2 sequences are LNHDA and SQIVND (reference sequence). V lost 5 bases to trimming and J lost 3 bases, with 23 bases between them. For the CDR3, the DNA is TGTGCCAGTAGTGCCCTCCCCGGAAGGGGCGCGGACTACGAGCAGTACTTC. Translation gives CASSALPGRGADYEQYF. Based on the CDR3 plus reference TRBV19 and TRBJ2-7, the full variable domain is DGGITQSPKYLFRKEGQNVTLSCEQNLNHDAMYWYRQDPGQGLRLIYYSQIVNDFQKGDIAEGYSVSREKKESFPLTVTSAQKNPTAFYLCASSALPGRGADYEQYFGPGTRLTVT.

The rearrangement links TRBV9 to TRBJ1-3; TRBD1 matches 8 bases. The germline V gene encodes CDR1 SGDLS and CDR2 YYNGEE. The ends lost 0 bases at V and 3 bases at J; junction bases unmatched: 5. The CDR3 has 16 residues. The CDR3 loop is CASSVETGVYGNTIYF. CDR3 sequence (DNA): TGTGCCAGCAGCGTAGAGACAGGGGTGTATGGAAACACCATATATTTT.

V is TRBV27 and J is TRBJ1-2; unclear D gene. V was shortened by 10 bases and J by 8 bases, with 11 bases between the two germline ends. The CDR3 extends over 10 amino acids. CDR1 and CDR2 (germline): MNHEY, SMNVEV (reference sequence). As DNA, the CDR3 is TGTGCCACCAGGTTTCTAGGCTACACCTTC. Its translation is CATRFLGYTF.

The chain recombines TRBV2 with TRBJ1-2; 9 bases align to TRBD1. The CDR3 runs 15 residues. Trimming cost V 3 bases and J 8 bases; bases outside gene matches: 10. The germline CDR1 and CDR2 sequences are SNHLY and FYNNEI. CDR3 in amino acids: CASSDAPGQGSGYTF. In DNA, the CDR3 is TGTGCCAGCAGTGACGCCCCGGGACAGGGTTCCGGCTACACCTTC.

The V call is TRBV5-1, the J call TRBJ2-7; perhaps TRBD1 as D (6 bases). V was shortened by 5 bases and J by 2 bases, with 11 bases between the two germline ends. The length of the CDR3 is 13 residues. Germline V gene sequence: CDR1 SGHRS, CDR2 YFSETQ. CDR3 sequence reads: CASSKDSAYEQYF. The CDR3 DNA reads as TGCGCCAGCAGTAAGGACAGTGCCTACGAGCAGTACTTC.

This clone was recorded once. V gene TRBV21-1 combines with J gene TRBJ2-7; TRBD1 is the table's D call, not checked against the DNA. TRBV21-1 represents a pseudogene. The CDR3 has 16 amino acids. The CDR3 protein is CASSKGRRQGTYEQYF. CDR3 bases: TGTGCCAGCAGCAAAGGAAGGAGACAGGGGACCTACGAGCAGTACTTC.

This chain joins TRBV4-1 and TRBJ2-7, with 7 bases aligning to TRBD2. Germline V gene data show CDR1 as MGHRA and CDR2 as YSYEKL. J was trimmed by 1 base and V by 4 bases; bases with no gene match: 1. The CDR3 has 13 amino acids. The CDR3, as DNA: TGCGCCAGCAGCCCCGGGGGGTCCTACGAGCAGTACTTC. As protein: CASSPGGSYEQYF.

The rearrangement joins TRBV24-1 to TRBJ2-1; TRBD2 agrees at 16 bases. J lost 2 bases, V lost 5 bases, and 8 bases had no gene match. The germline V gene has CDR1 KGHDR and CDR2 SFDVKD. The CDR3 extends over 19 amino acids. The CDR3 sequence is CATSGRLGTSGGAYNEQFF. DNA of the CDR3: TGTGCCACCAGTGGTCGACTGGGGACTAGCGGGGGGGCCTACAATGAGCAGTTCTTC.

In regard to this clone: The sample has other DNA sequences that encode this CDR3 too. This chain joins TRBV6-5 and TRBJ1-1; possible D gene TRBD1, 5 bases. CDR3 length: 14 residues. The germline V gene has CDR1 MNHEY and CDR2 SVGAGI. Deletions cut 2 bases from V and 2 bases from J, with 9 bases between. CDR3 DNA sequence: TGTGCCAGCAGTTACGGCGGGGGAAACACTGAAGCTTTCTTT. This encodes CASSYGGGNTEAFF.

CDR3 DNA: TGTGCCAGCAGCTTGTTTAGCGGGGGGGTCTACAATGAGCAGTTCTTC. Protein sequence: CASSLFSGGVYNEQFF. The genes are TRBV7-2 and TRBJ2-1; 11 bases are a match to TRBD2. V lost 3 bases, J lost 3 bases, and 4 bases stayed unmatched. The CDR3 loop spans 16 amino acids. The germline CDR1 and CDR2 sequences are SGHTA and FQGNSA. The full variable domain, its missing parts supplied by reference TRBV7-2 and TRBJ2-1, is GAGVSQSPSNKVTEKGKDVELRCDPISGHTALYWYRQSLGQGLEFLIYFQGNSAPDKSGLPSDRFSAERTGGSVSTLTIQRTQQEDSAVYLCASSLFSGGVYNEQFFGPGTRLTVL.

The gene calls are TRBV6-6 and TRBJ1-5; D uncertain. Germline V gene data show CDR1 as MNHNY and CDR2 as SVGAGI (reference sequence). The V gene lost 0 bases and the J gene lost 0 bases, with 9 bases spanning the gap. The CDR3 extends over 16 amino acids. The CDR3 here is CASSYSSGNSNQPQHF. The DNA for the CDR3 is TGTGCCAGCAGTTACTCTTCGGGGAATAGCAATCAGCCCCAGCATTTT.

CDR3 sequence (DNA): TGTGCCAGCAGCTTAGGTTTGGGACAGCTCTATGGCTACACCTTC. Protein sequence: CASSLGLGQLYGYTF. The gene calls are TRBV7-8 and TRBJ1-2; 7 bases align to TRBD1. The junction had 6 bases not matched to a gene; V was cut back by 1 base and J by 4 bases. This CDR3 spans 15 amino acids. Per germline, CDR1 SGHVS and CDR2 FQNEAQ. Looking up the rest from reference TRBV7-8 and TRBJ1-2 gives the full variable domain: GAGVSQSPRYKVAKRGQDVALRCDPISGHVSLFWYQQALGQGPEFLTYFQNEAQLDKSGLPSDRFFAERPEGSVSTLKIQRTQQEDSAVYLCASSLGLGQLYGYTFGSGTRLTVV.

The V gene is TRBV13, the J gene TRBJ2-5, with TRBD2 as a possible D gene (5 bases). Germline V CDR1 and CDR2: PRHDT, FYEKMQ (reference sequence). With 6 bases removed from V and 1 base from J, the gap between germline ends came to 12 bases. The CDR3 runs to 14 residues. The CDR3 bases are TGTGCCAGCAGAGCCTGGACTGGCCAAGAGACCCAGTACTTC. Residues: CASRAWTGQETQYF.

The chain has TRBV5-6 and TRBJ1-5; D possibly corresponds to TRBD1 (5 bases). This CDR3 is 17 amino acids long. The ends were cut back, 1 base at V and 0 bases at J, with 14 bases in the middle. The germline gives CDR1 SGHDT, CDR2 YYEEEE. The CDR3 bases are TGTGCCAGCAGCTTGATGGGGCGCATAGATAGCAATCAGCCCCAGCATTTT. Amino acids: CASSLMGRIDSNQPQHF. Variable domain in full (rest from reference TRBV5-6 and TRBJ1-5): DAGVTQSPTHLIKTRGQQVTLRCSPKSGHDTVSWYQQALGQGPQFIFQYYEEEERQRGNFPDRFSGHQFPNYSSELNVNALLLGDSALYLCASSLMGRIDSNQPQHFGDGTRLSIL.

CDR3 sequence (DNA): TGTGCCAGCAGCTATGGACTTAACACGAACACCGGGGAGCTGTTTTTT. Protein product: CASSYGLNTNTGELFF. The chain joins TRBV11-3 to TRBJ2-2, with D maybe TRBD2 (5 bases). This CDR3 spans 16 amino acids. V was pared by 4 bases and J by 0 bases, with 12 bases between. Germline CDR1 SGHNT, CDR2 YENEEA. Filled out from reference TRBV11-3 and TRBJ2-2, the complete variable domain reads EAGVVQSPRYKIIEKKQPVAFWCNPISGHNTLYWYLQNLGQGPELLIRYENEEAVDDSQLPKDRFSAERLKGVDSTLKIQPAELGDSAVYLCASSYGLNTNTGELFFGEGSRLTVL.

The rearrangement uses TRBV29-1 and TRBJ1-2; a weak D match, TRBD1 (6 bases). Deletions cut 3 bases from V and 5 bases from J, with 16 bases between. This CDR3 has 14 residues. Germline V lookup: CDR1 SQVTM, CDR2 ANQGSEA. The CDR3 loop reads CSVEKYRESYGYTF. Written as DNA, the CDR3 is TGCAGCGTTGAGAAGTACAGGGAGTCTTATGGCTACACCTTC.

J is TRBJ1-2 and V is TRBV19; 8 positions match TRBD1. Germline V lookup: CDR1 LNHDA, CDR2 SQIVND (reference sequence). The J segment lost 4 bases and the V segment lost 3 bases, leaving 13 bases of the junction unmatched. The CDR3 consists of 17 residues. The CDR3 here is CASSIRQGFSSIYGYTF. The CDR3 coding sequence is TGTGCCAGTAGTATCCGACAGGGGTTCTCGTCGATCTATGGCTACACCTTC.

V usage is TRBV6-4 and J usage is TRBJ2-3; TRBD2 aligns across 11 bases. J lost 4 bases, V lost 6 bases, and 6 bases had no gene match. Germline CDR1 reads MRHNA; CDR2 reads SNTAGT. The CDR3 has 15 amino acids. CDR3 DNA: TGTGCCAGCAGAGCACTAGCGGGGGACTCAGATACGCAGTATTTT. This gives the protein CASRALAGDSDTQYF.

The genes are TRBV7-8 and TRBJ1-1, with D possibly matching TRBD1 (6 bases). Deletions cut 5 bases from V and 4 bases from J, with 17 bases between. The CDR3 is 15 residues long. Germline lookup yields CDR1 SGHVS and CDR2 FQNEAQ. The CDR3 region is CASSRLQGNPTEAFF. The CDR3 nucleotides are TGTGCCAGCAGCCGACTACAGGGAAACCCCACTGAAGCTTTCTTT.

This chain connects TRBV6-1 to TRBJ1-2; D is perhaps TRBD1 (6 bases). V shed 2 bases and J shed 3 bases, with 13 bases lying between them. The germline CDR1 and CDR2 sequences are MNHNS and SASEGT. The CDR3 loop spans 15 amino acids. CDR3 protein: CASSENEQGYYGYTF. The CDR3 nucleotides read TGTGCCAGCAGTGAAAATGAACAGGGCTACTATGGCTACACCTTC.

The chain joins TRBV5-8 to TRBJ1-1; 8 bases fit TRBD1. The J segment lost 5 bases and the V segment lost 5 bases, leaving 14 bases of the junction unmatched. The CDR3 covers 16 residues. Germline V gene sequence: CDR1 SGHTS, CDR2 YDEGEE. The CDR3 loop reads CASSRTGSARGTEAFF. Here the CDR3 DNA reads TGTGCCAGCAGTCGGACAGGGAGCGCTCGGGGAACTGAAGCTTTCTTT. The full variable domain, with the rest looked up from reference TRBV5-8 and TRBJ1-1, is EAGVTQSPTHLIKTRGQQATLRCSPISGHTSVYWYQQALGLGLQFLLWYDEGEERNRGNFPPRFSGRQFPNYSSELNVNALELEDSALYLCASSRTGSARGTEAFFGQGTRLTVV.

This clone was recorded only once. V is TRBV27 and J is TRBJ2-1; 9 nucleotides agree with TRBD2. The V gene end was trimmed by 0 bases and the J gene end by 4 bases; junction bases not matched to a gene: 1. The CDR3 length is 15 residues. Germline V lookup: CDR1 MNHEY, CDR2 SMNVEV (reference sequence). CDR3 nucleotide sequence: TGTGCCAGCAGTTTATCCCTAGCGGGATACAATGAGCAGTTCTTC. Translating gives CASSLSLAGYNEQFF.

The gene calls are TRBV18 and TRBJ1-2; D gene unclear. Germline V CDR1 and CDR2: KGHSH, LQKENI. This CDR3 contains 14 residues. V was trimmed by 4 bases and J by 2 bases, leaving 11 bases between them. This CDR3 is CASSRLTKNYGYTF. The CDR3 DNA is TGTGCCAGCTCACGCTTGACAAAGAACTATGGCTACACCTTC.

CDR3 coding DNA: TGTGCCAGCAGTTACGGTCTAGCGGGGCCCAGCACAGATACGCAGTATTTT. Translated, it gives CASSYGLAGPSTDTQYF. The chain uses TRBV6-2 or TRBV6-3 and TRBJ2-3, with 9 bases lining up with TRBD2. The germline V gene encodes CDR1 MNHEY and CDR2 SVGEGT. V trimming: 2 bases; J trimming: 0 bases; junction bases outside the gene matches: 6. CDR3 size: 17 residues.

This sequence joins TRBV3-1 (or the pseudogene TRBV3-2) and TRBJ2-7, with D perhaps TRBD1 (5 bases). Germline V gene data show CDR1 as LGHDT and CDR2 as YNNKEL (reference sequence). Trimming took 4 bases from V and 4 from J, leaving 17 bases between them. CDR3 length: 15 residues. The CDR3 loop reads CASSPGQQVRYEQYF. In nucleotides, the CDR3 is TGTGCCAGCAGCCCGGGCCAACAGGTTAGGTACGAGCAGTACTTC.

This sequence joins TRBV5-6 and TRBJ2-7; 7 bases fit TRBD1. The CDR3 is 14 amino acids. J lost 3 bases, V lost 0 bases, and 3 bases had no gene match. The germline V gene has CDR1 SGHDT and CDR2 YYEEEE. CDR3 residues: CASSLGGGDYEQYF. In nucleotides, the CDR3 is TGTGCCAGCAGCTTGGGAGGGGGCGACTACGAGCAGTACTTC.

The chain is built from TRBV27 and TRBJ2-1; TRBD1 matches at 7 bases. V was clipped by 2 bases and J by 10 bases; unmatched bases: 2. Germline-derived CDR1 and CDR2 are MNHEY and SMNVEV (reference sequence). The CDR3 totals 12 residues. CDR3 nucleotide sequence: TGTGCCAGCAGTTTAACCAGGGGGGAGCAGTTCTTC. It yields the protein CASSLTRGEQFF.